A single sample gave rise to the 17 T cell receptor beta chains below, sequenced in a study of blood T cell repertoires in COVID-19. TCRdb keeps only in-frame clones here, not all; method: immunoSEQ multiplex PCR. The sample lists about 360,000 clones, 80% to 90% occurring once. The sample was peripheral blood. The origin of the receptors is a woman aged 55-69 years with COVID-19, enrolled during active disease.

V gene TRBV7-3 combines with J gene TRBJ2-3; possibly TRBD1 for D (5 bases). CDR1 and CDR2 from the germline V gene are SGHTA and FQGTGA. This CDR3 has 13 amino acids. Trimming cost V 2 bases and J 6 bases, with 9 bases left between them. In DNA form, the CDR3 reads TGTGCCAGCAGCTTACAGGGTGAGGATACGCAGTATTTT. It is translated as CASSLQGEDTQYF.

J is TRBJ2-2 and V is TRBV4-1; D not certain. This CDR3 comprises 14 residues. CDR1 and CDR2 from the germline V gene are MGHRA and YSYEKL. V lost 3 bases and J 5 bases, leaving 10 bases between the germline ends. The CDR3 DNA follows: TGCGCCAGCAGCCAGCTCTATATTACCGGGGAGCTGTTTTTT. Translated, it gives CASSQLYITGELFF.

This chain uses TRBV7-3 with TRBJ2-3, with 7 bases identical to TRBD2. Germline trimming cut 4 bases from V and 2 bases from J; bases unmatched to any gene: 3. The CDR3 length is 14 residues. CDR1 SGHTA and CDR2 FQGTGA come from the germline V gene. CDR3 residues: CASSSGTTTDTQYF. The CDR3 coding sequence is TGTGCCAGCAGCTCTGGGACTACCACAGATACGCAGTATTTT.

The gene calls are TRBV18 and TRBJ1-1, with 7 nucleotides matching TRBD1. The CDR3 loop spans 15 amino acids. Germline trimming cut 6 bases from V and 0 bases from J; bases unmatched to any gene: 7. Looked up from germline, CDR1 is KGHSH and CDR2 is LQKENI. The CDR3 sequence: CASSPQDRMNTEAFF. In DNA, the CDR3 is TGTGCCAGCTCTCCTCAGGACAGGATGAACACTGAAGCTTTCTTT.

The rearrangement joins TRBV7-9 to TRBJ1-2; TRBD1 agrees at 8 bases. Germline CDR1 reads SEHNR; CDR2 reads FQNEAQ (reference sequence). V was pared by 1 base and J by 4 bases, with 5 bases of the junction left unmatched. CDR3 length equals 15 residues. The CDR3 coding sequence is TGTGCCAGCAGCTTAGAGCAGGGGGCGATCTATGGCTACACCTTC. It specifies CASSLEQGAIYGYTF.

The V and J genes are TRBV14 and TRBJ2-7, with 7 nucleotides matching TRBD1. J was trimmed by 6 bases and V by 5 bases; bases with no gene match: 7. The CDR3 is 13 amino acids. Germline CDR1 is SGHDN and CDR2 is FVKESK. CDR3 in amino acids: CASSYDRASEQYF. The CDR3 DNA is TGTGCCAGCAGCTACGACAGGGCTTCCGAGCAGTACTTC.

The chain is built from TRBV6-6 and TRBJ1-2; D call uncertain. The CDR3 extends over 11 amino acids. Trimming shortened V by 7 bases and J by 7 bases, and 10 bases separated the two germline ends. Germline-derived CDR1 and CDR2 are MNHNY and SVGAGI (reference sequence). CDR3 bases: TGTGCCAGCAATATAGGAGGTGGCTACACCTTC. This codes for CASNIGGGYTF.

J is TRBJ2-1 and V is TRBV29-1; a possible D gene is TRBD1 (6 bases). Germline V gives CDR1 SQVTM, CDR2 ANQGSEA. This CDR3 contains 12 residues. Trimming left V 3 bases short and J 9 bases short, with 12 bases between. CDR3 coding DNA: TGCAGCGTTGATTTCCAGGGGTTTGAGCAGTTCTTC. It is translated as CSVDFQGFEQFF.

This clone was seen just once. V gene TRBV9 combines with J gene TRBJ2-7, with D unclear. Germline CDR1 SGDLS, CDR2 YYNGEE. CDR3 length equals 12 residues. Trimming pared 0 bases from V and 4 bases from J, leaving 5 bases between. In DNA form, the CDR3 reads TGTGCCAGCAGCGTAGATCAATACGAGCAGTACTTC. It is translated as CASSVDQYEQYF. Full variable domain (outside the CDR3, taken from reference TRBV9 and TRBJ2-7): DSGVTQTPKHLITATGQRVTLRCSPRSGDLSVYWYQQSLDQGLQFLIQYYNGEERAKGNILERFSAQQFPDLHSELNLSSLELGDSALYFCASSVDQYEQYFGPGTRLTVT.

This clone was detected only a few times. The V call is TRBV4-1, the J call TRBJ1-6, with 8 bases aligning to TRBD1. V was clipped by 5 bases and J by 1 base; unmatched bases: 7. This CDR3 comprises 17 residues. CDR1 is MGHRA and CDR2 is YSYEKL in the germline V gene. The CDR3 sequence is CASSFRTGRSYNSPLHF. The CDR3 DNA follows: TGCGCCAGCAGCTTCCGGACAGGGAGGTCCTATAATTCACCCCTCCACTTT.

The sample holds one count of this clone. In nucleotides, the CDR3 is TGTGCCTGGAGTACGCCAGACCAAGAGACCCAGTACTTC. Its protein product is CAWSTPDQETQYF. The chain recombines TRBV30 with TRBJ2-5, with no clear D. The CDR3 covers 13 residues. Trimming stripped 2 bases from V and 0 bases from J, with 7 bases between. Germline CDR1 GTSNPN, CDR2 SVGIG (reference sequence).

Notes on this clone: One end of the junction is discordant with germline, which a read error may explain. The chain employs TRBV2 and TRBJ2-5; TRBD2 matches 10 bases. The length of the CDR3 is 16 residues. CDR1 is SNHLY and CDR2 is FYNNEI in the germline V gene. The DNA of the CDR3 is TGTGCCAGCACTGAATCTAGCGGGGGTGGCTACGGGACCCAGTACTTC. The encoded protein is CASTESSGGGYGTQYF.

The chain is built from TRBV7-3 and TRBJ2-2, with D possibly TRBD1 on 5 matching bases. The CDR3 is 15 residues long. Germline V lookup: CDR1 SGHTA, CDR2 FQGTGA. Trimming removed 2 bases from V and 0 bases from J, with 7 bases in between. CDR3 bases: TGTGCCAGCAGCTTATACAGGACGAACACCGGGGAGCTGTTTTTT. The encoded protein is CASSLYRTNTGELFF.

This clone was seen a handful of times. The V call is TRBV18, the J call TRBJ1-2, with a weak D call TRBD1 (5 bases). The V gene's germline CDR1 is KGHSH and CDR2 LQKENI. This CDR3 comprises 15 residues. Trimming left V 0 bases short and J 4 bases short, with 12 bases between. This chain's CDR3 is CASSPPSTASYGYTF. In nucleotides, the CDR3 is TGTGCCAGCTCACCACCTTCGACAGCCAGCTATGGCTACACCTTC.

A few counts support this clone. This same CDR3 is encoded by further DNA sequences in the sample. The chain carries TRBV9 and TRBJ2-3; a possible D gene is TRBD1 (6 bases). CDR1 is SGDLS, CDR2 YYNGEE, per germline. V lost 0 bases and J 1 base, leaving 9 bases between the germline ends. The CDR3 loop spans 15 amino acids. CDR3 nucleotide sequence: TGTGCCAGCAGCGTAGAGCAGGGGCGCACAGATACGCAGTATTTT. This gives the protein CASSVEQGRTDTQYF.

This clone has more than one count but fewer than ten. V is TRBV6-2 or TRBV6-3 and J is TRBJ2-3; D is unresolved. The germline gives CDR1 MNHEY, CDR2 SVGEGT. V lost 2 bases to trimming and J lost 5 bases, with 11 bases between them. CDR3 length equals 14 residues. In nucleotides, the CDR3 is TGTGCCAGCAGTTACGTCTTAAGCCTAGATACGCAGTATTTT. It encodes CASSYVLSLDTQYF.

The gene calls are TRBV7-2 and TRBJ1-1, with 8 bases matching TRBD1. The CDR3 is 17 residues long. Germline loops: CDR1 SGHTA, CDR2 FQGNSA. V shed 2 bases, J shed 1 base, and the junction held 9 bases outside the gene matches. Written as DNA, the CDR3 is TGTGCCAGCAGCTTATTGACAGGGGCCTTAAGGAACACTGAAGCTTTCTTT. Its protein is CASSLLTGALRNTEAFF.